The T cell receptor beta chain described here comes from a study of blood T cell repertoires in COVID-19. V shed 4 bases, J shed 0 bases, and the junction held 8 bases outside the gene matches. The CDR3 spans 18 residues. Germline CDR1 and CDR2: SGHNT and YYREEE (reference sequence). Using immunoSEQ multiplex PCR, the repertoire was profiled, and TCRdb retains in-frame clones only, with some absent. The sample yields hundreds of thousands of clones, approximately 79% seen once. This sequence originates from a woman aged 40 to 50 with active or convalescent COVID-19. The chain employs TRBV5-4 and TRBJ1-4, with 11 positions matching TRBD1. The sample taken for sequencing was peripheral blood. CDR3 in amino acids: CASSVGDRGFPTNEKLFF. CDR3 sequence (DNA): TGTGCCAGCAGCGTAGGGGACAGGGGGTTCCCAACTAATGAAAAACTGTTTTTT.